Here is one T cell receptor beta chain with its context. Its matching antigen is unknown. This specimen comes from a study of regulatory T cells in long-lasting Graves disease. CDR1 and CDR2 from the germline V gene are DFQATT and SNEGSKA (reference sequence). The CDR3 runs 13 residues. Regarding time point: newly diagnosed GD, antithyroid drugs for less than 3 months. PBMC RNA served as the TCR library source. Arm-PCR of CDR3 regions and iRepertoire HTBI primers were the basis on which TCR beta libraries were built. TCRdb reanalysed the multiplex PCR reads using MiXCR and keeps one entry per CDR3 protein. The sample comprises a few hundred thousand distinct CDR3 sequences, roughly 13% of which are singletons, and approximately 9.3% rests with the top ten. Whole-study results and caveats: Persistent disease preferred TRBV28, TRBJ1-2 and TRBJ2-5.

These records were also assigned to another study, of T cells in Graves' hyperthyroidism and ophthalmopathy.

The sequence was obtained from a man under 40 with Graves disease. Sequences were derived from peripheral blood mononuclear cells (PBMCs), sampled at new diagnosis, from a patient treated with antithyroid drugs. The chain carries TRBV20-1 and TRBJ2-7, with TRBD2 identical over 7 bases. The end of the DNA is better explained by TRBJ2-3, so the J call may be wrong. CDR3 residues: CSAPAGPGDTQYF. DNA for the CDR3: TGCAGTGCTCCAGCGGGGCCAGGCGATACGCAGTATTTT.